The clone carrying this TCR beta chain has just a few counts. Its matching antigen is unknown. Both 60 Vbeta primers and 13 Jbeta primers went into the PCR. The assay was immunoSEQ multiplex PCR, and TCRdb's table has in-frame clones only and misses some. Here the sample spans roughly 120,000 clones, 55% to 65% being singletons. The sample comes from a study of cytomegalovirus exposure and HLA in healthy donors. The study, taken as a whole, reports: In most subjects, TCR beta sequences reportedly gave accurate predictions of HLA-A and HLA-B alleles. What a later analysis showed was that several of the most significant clusters appeared linked to common viral pathogens. Most TCR sequences were rare, but some public TCRs occurred in many donors.

The TCR comes from a woman between 40 and 50 years old in good health and CMV-seropositive. Sequences were obtained from PBMCs.

The CDR3 sequence: CASSSDRGSSYEQYF. The CDR3 nucleotides are TGTGCCAGCAGCTCCGACAGGGGGAGCTCCTACGAGCAGTACTTC. V gene TRBV5-6 combines with J gene TRBJ2-7, with 9 bases fitting TRBD1. Germline values: CDR1 SGHDT, CDR2 YYEEEE. Losses at the gene ends were 3 bases for V and 0 bases for J; bases not matched to a gene: 4. CDR3 length equals 15 residues.